This T cell receptor beta chain came from a study of cytomegalovirus exposure and HLA in healthy donors. Researchers ran the PCR with 60 Vbeta and 13 Jbeta primers. Sequenced by immunoSEQ multiplex PCR; TCRdb stores in-frame clones only, minus some. In total, the table holds about 160,000 clones. Germline assignment: CDR1 KGHSH and CDR2 LQKENI. Trimming removed 1 base from V and 8 bases from J, with 11 bases in between. This CDR3 region has 13 residues. Sequenced: PBMCs. This clonotype was sampled from a woman aged 55-70 years in good health and CMV-seronegative. V is TRBV18 and J is TRBJ1-1; D gene uncertain. CDR3: CASSPRGSGEAFF. In DNA, the CDR3 is TGTGCCAGCTCACCACGAGGCAGCGGGGAAGCTTTCTTT.